This TCR beta chain was observed in a study of blood T cell repertoires in COVID-19. Study details: Donors in the United States, Italy and Spain gave samples during acute or convalescent COVID-19.

The CDR3 loop spans 14 amino acids. CDR1 and CDR2 from the germline V gene are SQVTM and ANQGSEA. The junction had 6 bases not matched to a gene; V was cut back by 2 bases and J by 4 bases. Per the authors' pipeline: Estimation of nucleated cell counts relied on the amplification of reference gene primers. Produced via immunoSEQ multiplex PCR; TCRdb's table is partial and in-frame only. V, J and clone size derive from that table, while D and trimming were established from the DNA sequence. This table holds some 120,000 clones, roughly nine tenths found once. The specimen sequenced was peripheral blood. The V and J genes are TRBV29-1 and TRBJ2-3; the match to TRBD2 covers 7 bases. The source of this sequence is a human donor with active COVID-19. The donor label of this sample is uncertain. The CDR3 is CSVESRGGPDTQYF. The CDR3 region has the DNA TGCAGCGTTGAATCGCGGGGAGGGCCAGATACGCAGTATTTT.